This T cell receptor beta chain originates from a study of Ad26.COV2.S vaccination and SARS-CoV-2 variants. Study in general: It was the COV1001 Ad26.COV2.S trial arm that included the donor. Participants got Ad26.COV2.S intramuscularly, once or twice 56 days apart.

The germline gives CDR1 SGDLS, CDR2 YYNGEE. V lost 3 bases and J lost 5; bases outside the gene matches: 5. The CDR3 length is 13 residues. As for treatment: some 20 received Ad26.COV2.S at low or high dose, single or two shots; about 5 received placebo; per-sample allocation not given. Collection of samples fell on day 63 after the first vaccine or placebo injection. This Boston cohort included adults aged 18-55 years. Overall study results and limits: Possible underestimation of total T cell responses by the TCR breadth and depth analyses was noted.

Method: immunoSEQ multiplex PCR; TCRdb's copy keeps in-frame clones and lacks some. The sample records around 320,000 clones, roughly 84% being singletons. This clone was observed once. Its antigen is unknown. The TCR was taken from a person between 18 and 59 years old who received the Ad26.COV2.S COVID-19 vaccine or a placebo. The starting material was peripheral blood, obtained in a trial of Ad26.COV2.S vaccine versus placebo. This chain links TRBV9 with TRBJ2-7, with TRBD1 matching over 7 bases. The DNA of the CDR3 is TGTGCCAGCAGCGCACAGGGGTTTGACGAGCAGTACTTC. It yields the protein CASSAQGFDEQYF.